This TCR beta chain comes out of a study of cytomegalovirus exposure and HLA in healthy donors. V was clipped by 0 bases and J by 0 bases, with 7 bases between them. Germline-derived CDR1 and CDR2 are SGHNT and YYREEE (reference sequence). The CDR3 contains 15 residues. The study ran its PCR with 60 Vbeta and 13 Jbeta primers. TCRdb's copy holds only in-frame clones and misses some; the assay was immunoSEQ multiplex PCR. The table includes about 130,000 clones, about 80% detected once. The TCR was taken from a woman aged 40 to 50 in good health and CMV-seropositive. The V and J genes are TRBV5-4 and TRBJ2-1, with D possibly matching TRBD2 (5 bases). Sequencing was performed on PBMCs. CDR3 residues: CASSLDGVSYNEQFF. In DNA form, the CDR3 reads TGTGCCAGCAGCTTGGACGGGGTCTCCTACAATGAGCAGTTCTTC. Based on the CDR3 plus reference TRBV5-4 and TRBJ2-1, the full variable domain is ETGVTQSPTHLIKTRGQQVTLRCSSQSGHNTVSWYQQALGQGPQFIFQYYREEENGRGNFPPRFSGLQFPNYSSELNVNALELDDSALYLCASSLDGVSYNEQFFGPGTRLTVL.